This TCR beta chain emerged from a study of T-cell reconstitution after alpha-beta-depleted transplantation in children. This clonotype was counted between two and nine times. Its antigen is undetermined. A TCRbeta library incorporating unique molecular identifiers was prepared. MiXCR, run by TCRdb on the PCR reads, gives a single entry per CDR3 protein. The top ten clones hold over 9.5% of a sample with 300,000 or so distinct CDR3 sequences, roughly 25% of them seen once. Study-level points and caveats: Several hundred expanded graft clones reportedly were the source of alpha-beta T cells about two months after transplant. Some patients owed their high day-60 TCRbeta diversity to surviving recipient T cells and thymic progenitors. Newly made T cells mostly supplied T-cell counts and diversity one year after transplant.

This clonotype was sampled from a male patient younger than 18 who had a stem cell transplant for acute lymphoblastic leukemia, so the T cells may come from the graft donor. Sequencing used PBMCs, mostly from graft donor cells, obtained 180 days after TCRalphabeta/CD19-depleted stem cell transplant.

The CDR3 spells CASSLWRETQYF. The CDR3 DNA reads TGTGCCAGCAGCCTTTGGAGAGAGACCCAGTACTTC. The genes are TRBV3-1 and TRBJ2-5; D is undetermined. V lost 4 bases to trimming and J lost 4 bases, with 7 bases between them. CDR3 length: 12 residues. CDR1 LGHDT and CDR2 YNNKEL come from the germline V gene (reference sequence).